This entry lists 3 T cell receptor beta chains sequenced from one sample in a study of low-dose radiotherapy and immunotherapy resistance in tumors. As for time point: after trial treatment. Treatment here: LDRT plus nivolumab, ipilimumab, low-dose cyclophosphamide and aspirin (RACIN trial). TRAV- and TRBV-specific primers, spanning alpha and beta chains, primed first-strand cDNA. A constant-region primer paired with the V-primer adapter amplified TCRs over 20 PCR cycles. One entry per CDR3 protein, called by TCRdb with MiXCR from the reads. The sample includes about 84,000 distinct CDR3 sequences, less than 20% seen only once; the top ten take approximately 1.5%. The sequencing here drew on PBMCs, taken after low-dose radiotherapy plus immunotherapy. Receptors originate from a male donor with prostate cancer.

The chain employs TRBV19 and TRBJ1-2; tentative D call: TRBD1 (5 bases). V lost 3 bases to trimming and J lost 7 bases, with 12 bases between them. In germline, CDR1 is LNHDA, CDR2 SQIVND (reference sequence). The CDR3 covers 13 residues. The CDR3 protein is CASSIGDVPGYTF. The CDR3 DNA follows: TGTGCCAGTAGTATCGGGGACGTCCCTGGCTACACCTTC.

In this sample, this clonotype turned up many times. The V gene is TRBV5-6, the J gene TRBJ2-1, with TRBD2 matching 12 bases. The CDR3 loop spans 18 amino acids. Germline assignment: CDR1 SGHDT and CDR2 YYEEEE. The V segment lost 4 bases and the J segment 6 bases; nucleotides outside the gene matches: 14. CDR3 in DNA: TGTGCCAGCAGCAAGGGACTAGCGGGTACTCCCCGATCCAATGAGCAGTTCTTC. As protein: CASSKGLAGTPRSNEQFF.

This clonotype has at least ten counts. The CDR3 DNA reads TGTGCCAGCAGCCAAAGCGAACAGACGGTCTATGGCTACACCTTC. It translates to CASSQSEQTVYGYTF. The chain has TRBV14 and TRBJ1-2; D remains ambiguous. CDR3 size: 15 residues. Germline V gene data show CDR1 as SGHDN and CDR2 as FVKESK. Between the trimmed V and J ends, which lost 2 bases and 4 bases, there was a span of 14 bases. Full variable domain (remainder filled in from reference TRBV14 and TRBJ1-2): EAGVTQFPSHSVIEKGQTVTLRCDPISGHDNLYWYRRVMGKEIKFLLHFVKESKQDESGMPNNRFLAERTGGTYSTLKVQPAELEDSGVYFCASSQSEQTVYGYTFGSGTRLTVV.